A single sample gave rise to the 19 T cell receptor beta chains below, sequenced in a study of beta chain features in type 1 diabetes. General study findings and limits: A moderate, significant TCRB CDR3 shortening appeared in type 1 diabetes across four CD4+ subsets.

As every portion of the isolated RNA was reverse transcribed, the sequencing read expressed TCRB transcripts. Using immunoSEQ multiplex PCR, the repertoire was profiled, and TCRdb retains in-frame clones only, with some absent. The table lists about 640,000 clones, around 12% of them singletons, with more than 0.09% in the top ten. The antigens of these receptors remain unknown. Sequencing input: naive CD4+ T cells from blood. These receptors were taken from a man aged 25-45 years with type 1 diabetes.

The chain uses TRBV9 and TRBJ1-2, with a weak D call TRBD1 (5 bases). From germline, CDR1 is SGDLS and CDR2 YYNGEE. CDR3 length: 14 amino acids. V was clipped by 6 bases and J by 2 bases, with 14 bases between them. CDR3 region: CASTQTGGNYGYTF. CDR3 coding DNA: TGTGCCAGCACCCAGACGGGGGGGAACTATGGCTACACCTTC.

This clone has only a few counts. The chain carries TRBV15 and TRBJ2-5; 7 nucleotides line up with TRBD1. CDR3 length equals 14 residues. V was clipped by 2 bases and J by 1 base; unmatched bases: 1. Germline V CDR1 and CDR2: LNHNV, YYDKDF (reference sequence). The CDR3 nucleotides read TGTGCCACCAGCAGACCAGGGGGCCAAGAGACCCAGTACTTC. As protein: CATSRPGGQETQYF.

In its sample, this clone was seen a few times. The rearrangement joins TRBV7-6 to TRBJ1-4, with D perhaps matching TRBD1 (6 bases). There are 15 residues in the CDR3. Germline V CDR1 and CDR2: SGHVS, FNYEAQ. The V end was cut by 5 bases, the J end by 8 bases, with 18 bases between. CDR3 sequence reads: CASSLKTGRLEKLFF. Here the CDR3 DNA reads TGTGCCAGCAGCCTAAAGACAGGACGTCTCGAAAAACTGTTTTTT.

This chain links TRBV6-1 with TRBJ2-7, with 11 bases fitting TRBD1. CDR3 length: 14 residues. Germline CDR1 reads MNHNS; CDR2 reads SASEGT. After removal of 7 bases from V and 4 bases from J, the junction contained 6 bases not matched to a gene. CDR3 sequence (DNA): TGTGCCAGCACTCCGGGACAGGGGGTGTACGAGCAGTACTTC. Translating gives CASTPGQGVYEQYF.

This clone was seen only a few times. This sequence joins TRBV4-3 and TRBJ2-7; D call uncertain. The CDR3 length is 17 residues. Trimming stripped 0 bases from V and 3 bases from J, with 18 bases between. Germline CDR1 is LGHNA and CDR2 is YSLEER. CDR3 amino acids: CASSQDPDAVTGYEQYF. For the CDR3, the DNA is TGCGCCAGCAGCCAAGATCCGGATGCAGTTACGGGCTACGAGCAGTACTTC.

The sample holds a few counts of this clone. CDR3 bases: TGTGCCAGCAGTTTACGGGGGACCCCTGCCAATGAGCAGTTCTTC. Protein product: CASSLRGTPANEQFF. The chain is built from TRBV27 and TRBJ2-1; D is perhaps TRBD2 (6 bases). This CDR3 is 15 amino acids long. Germline V lookup: CDR1 MNHEY, CDR2 SMNVEV (reference sequence). V was pared by 2 bases and J by 6 bases, with 14 bases between.

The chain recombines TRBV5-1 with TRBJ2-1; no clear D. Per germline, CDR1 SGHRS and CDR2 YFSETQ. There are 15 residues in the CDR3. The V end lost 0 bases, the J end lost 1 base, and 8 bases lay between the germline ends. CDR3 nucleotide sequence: TGCGCCAGCAGCTTGGAGTCTTCATCCTACAATGAGCAGTTCTTC. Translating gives CASSLESSSYNEQFF.

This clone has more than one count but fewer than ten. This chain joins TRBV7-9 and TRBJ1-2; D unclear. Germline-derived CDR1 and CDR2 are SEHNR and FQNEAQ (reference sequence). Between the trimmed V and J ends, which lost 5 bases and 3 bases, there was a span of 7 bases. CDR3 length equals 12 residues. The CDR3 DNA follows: TGTGCCAGCAGCGTGGTTGACTATGGCTACACCTTC. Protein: CASSVVDYGYTF.

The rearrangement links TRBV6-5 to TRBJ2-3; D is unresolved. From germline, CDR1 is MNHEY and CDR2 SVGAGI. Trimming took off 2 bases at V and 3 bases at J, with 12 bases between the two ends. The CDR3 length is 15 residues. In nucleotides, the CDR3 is TGTGCCAGCAGTTACCGGCATCCCGGGACAGATACGCAGTATTTT. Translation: CASSYRHPGTDTQYF.

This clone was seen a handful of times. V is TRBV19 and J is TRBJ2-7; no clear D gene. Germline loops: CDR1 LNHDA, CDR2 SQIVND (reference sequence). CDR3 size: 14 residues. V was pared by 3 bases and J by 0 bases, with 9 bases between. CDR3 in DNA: TGTGCCAGTAGTATTTCCAGGAGCTCCTACGAGCAGTACTTC. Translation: CASSISRSSYEQYF.

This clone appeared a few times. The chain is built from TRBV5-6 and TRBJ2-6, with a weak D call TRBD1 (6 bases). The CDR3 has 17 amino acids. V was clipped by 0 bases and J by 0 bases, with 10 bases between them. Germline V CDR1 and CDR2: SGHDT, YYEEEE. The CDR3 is CASSLAGDPSGANVLTF. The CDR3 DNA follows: TGTGCCAGCAGCTTGGCAGGGGACCCCTCTGGGGCCAACGTCCTGACTTTC. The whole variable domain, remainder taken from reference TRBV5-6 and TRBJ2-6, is DAGVTQSPTHLIKTRGQQVTLRCSPKSGHDTVSWYQQALGQGPQFIFQYYEEEERQRGNFPDRFSGHQFPNYSSELNVNALLLGDSALYLCASSLAGDPSGANVLTFGAGSRLTVL.

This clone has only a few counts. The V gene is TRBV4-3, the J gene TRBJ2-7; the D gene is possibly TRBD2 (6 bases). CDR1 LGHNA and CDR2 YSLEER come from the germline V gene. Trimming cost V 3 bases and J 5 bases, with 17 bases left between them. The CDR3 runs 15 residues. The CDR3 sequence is CASSQDAITGDEQYF. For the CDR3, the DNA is TGCGCCAGCAGCCAGGACGCCATAACGGGGGACGAGCAGTACTTC.

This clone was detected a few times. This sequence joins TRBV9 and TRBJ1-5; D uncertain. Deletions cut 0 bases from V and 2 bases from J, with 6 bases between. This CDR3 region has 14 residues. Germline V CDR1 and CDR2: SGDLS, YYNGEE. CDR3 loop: CASSVDQGNQPQHF. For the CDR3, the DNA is TGTGCCAGCAGCGTAGACCAGGGCAATCAGCCCCAGCATTTT.

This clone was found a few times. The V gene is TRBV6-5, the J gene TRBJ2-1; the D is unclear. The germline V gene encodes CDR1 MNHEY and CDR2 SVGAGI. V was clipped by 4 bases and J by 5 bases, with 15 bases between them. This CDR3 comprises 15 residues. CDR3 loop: CASSSYRFINNEQFF. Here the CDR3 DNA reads TGTGCCAGCAGTTCGTACAGATTTATCAACAATGAGCAGTTCTTC.

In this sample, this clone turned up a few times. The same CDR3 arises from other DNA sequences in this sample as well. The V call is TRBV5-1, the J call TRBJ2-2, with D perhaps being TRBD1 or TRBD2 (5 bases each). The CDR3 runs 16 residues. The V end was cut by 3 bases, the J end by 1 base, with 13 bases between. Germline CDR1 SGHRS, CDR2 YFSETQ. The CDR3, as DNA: TGCGCCAGCAGCTCCACCGGGACGGGGAACACCGGGGAGCTGTTTTTT. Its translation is CASSSTGTGNTGELFF.

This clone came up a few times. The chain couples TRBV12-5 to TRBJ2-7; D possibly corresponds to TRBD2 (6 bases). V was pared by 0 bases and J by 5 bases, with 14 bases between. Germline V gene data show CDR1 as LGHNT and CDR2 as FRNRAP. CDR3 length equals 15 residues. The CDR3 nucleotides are TGTGCTAGTGGTTTGGTTACGGGGGTTCTCAACGAGCAGTACTTC. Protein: CASGLVTGVLNEQYF. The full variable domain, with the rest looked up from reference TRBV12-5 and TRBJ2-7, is DARVTQTPRHKVTEMGQEVTMRCQPILGHNTVFWYRQTMMQGLELLAYFRNRAPLDDSGMPKDRFSAEMPDATLATLKIQPSEPRDSAVYFCASGLVTGVLNEQYFGPGTRLTVT.

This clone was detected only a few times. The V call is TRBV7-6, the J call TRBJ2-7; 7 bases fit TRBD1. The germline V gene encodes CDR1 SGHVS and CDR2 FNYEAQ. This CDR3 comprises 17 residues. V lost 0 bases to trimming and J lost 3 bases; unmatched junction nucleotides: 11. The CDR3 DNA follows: TGTGCCAGCAGCTTAGCGGGCAGGGGGATTTTAAGCTACGAGCAGTACTTC. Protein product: CASSLAGRGILSYEQYF.

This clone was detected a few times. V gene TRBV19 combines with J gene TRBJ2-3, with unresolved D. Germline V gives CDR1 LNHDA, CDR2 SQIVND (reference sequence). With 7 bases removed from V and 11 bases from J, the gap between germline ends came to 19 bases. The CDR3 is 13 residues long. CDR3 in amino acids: CASTPIGGIVQYF. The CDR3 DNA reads TGTGCCAGTACCCCTATCGGCGGAATTGTGCAGTATTTT.

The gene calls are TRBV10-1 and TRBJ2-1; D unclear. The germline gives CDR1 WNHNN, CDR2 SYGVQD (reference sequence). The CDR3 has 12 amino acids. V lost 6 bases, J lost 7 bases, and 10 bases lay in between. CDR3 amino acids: CASSSPWNEQFF. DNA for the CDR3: TGCGCCAGCAGCTCACCTTGGAATGAGCAGTTCTTC.